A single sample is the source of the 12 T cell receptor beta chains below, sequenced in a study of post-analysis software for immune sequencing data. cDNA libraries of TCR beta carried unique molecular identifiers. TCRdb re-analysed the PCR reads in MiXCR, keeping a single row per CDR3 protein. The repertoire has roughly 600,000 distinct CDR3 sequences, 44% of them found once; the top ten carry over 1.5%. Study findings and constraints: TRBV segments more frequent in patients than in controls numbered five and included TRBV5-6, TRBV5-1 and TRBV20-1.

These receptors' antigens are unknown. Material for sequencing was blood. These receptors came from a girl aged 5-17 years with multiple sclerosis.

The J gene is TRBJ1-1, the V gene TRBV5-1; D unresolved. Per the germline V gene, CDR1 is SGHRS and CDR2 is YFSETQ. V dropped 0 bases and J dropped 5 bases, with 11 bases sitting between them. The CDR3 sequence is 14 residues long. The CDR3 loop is CASSLVNRWTEAFF. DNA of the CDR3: TGCGCCAGCAGCTTGGTAAACAGATGGACTGAAGCTTTCTTT.

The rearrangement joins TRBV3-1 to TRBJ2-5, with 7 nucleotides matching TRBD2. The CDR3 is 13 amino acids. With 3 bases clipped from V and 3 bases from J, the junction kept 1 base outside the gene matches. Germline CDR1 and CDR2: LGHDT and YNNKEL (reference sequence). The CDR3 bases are TGTGCCAGCAGCCAGCTAGCGGAAGAGACCCAGTACTTC. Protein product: CASSQLAEETQYF.

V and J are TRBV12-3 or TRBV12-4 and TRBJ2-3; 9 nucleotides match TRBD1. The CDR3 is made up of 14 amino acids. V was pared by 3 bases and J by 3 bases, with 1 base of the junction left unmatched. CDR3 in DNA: TGTGCCAGCAGTTTTGGGACAGGGACAGATACGCAGTATTTT. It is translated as CASSFGTGTDTQYF.

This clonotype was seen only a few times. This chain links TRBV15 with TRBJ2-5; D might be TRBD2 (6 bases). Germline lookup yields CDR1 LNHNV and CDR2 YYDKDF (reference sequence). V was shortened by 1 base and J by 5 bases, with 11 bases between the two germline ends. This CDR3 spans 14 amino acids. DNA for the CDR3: TGTGCCACCAGCAGAGTCGGGGGTGCGGAGACCCAGTACTTC. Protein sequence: CATSRVGGAETQYF.

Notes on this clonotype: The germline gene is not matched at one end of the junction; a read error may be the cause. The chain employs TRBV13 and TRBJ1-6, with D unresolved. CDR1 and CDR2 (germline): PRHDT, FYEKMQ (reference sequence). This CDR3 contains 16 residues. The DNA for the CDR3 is TGTGCCAGCAACTTACTAACGGACTCCTATAATTCACCCCTCCACTTT. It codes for CASNLLTDSYNSPLHF.

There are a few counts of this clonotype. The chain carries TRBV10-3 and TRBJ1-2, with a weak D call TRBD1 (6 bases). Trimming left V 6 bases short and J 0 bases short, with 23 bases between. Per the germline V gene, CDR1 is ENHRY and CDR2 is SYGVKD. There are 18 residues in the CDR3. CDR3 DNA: TGTGCCATCAGACTCGGGGAAGGGGGGCCCCTAGCTAACTATGGCTACACCTTC. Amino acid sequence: CAIRLGEGGPLANYGYTF.

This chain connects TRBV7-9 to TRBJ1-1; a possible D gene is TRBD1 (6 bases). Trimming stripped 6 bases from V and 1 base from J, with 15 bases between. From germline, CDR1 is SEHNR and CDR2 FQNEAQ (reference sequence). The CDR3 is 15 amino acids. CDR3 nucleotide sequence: TGTGCCAGCAGGTATAGGGGGGCGCCGAACACTGAAGCTTTCTTT. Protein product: CASRYRGAPNTEAFF.

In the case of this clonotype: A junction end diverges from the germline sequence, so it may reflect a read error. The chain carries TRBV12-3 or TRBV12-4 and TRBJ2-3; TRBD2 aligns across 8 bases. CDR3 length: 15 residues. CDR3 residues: CASSPAGAGTDTEYF. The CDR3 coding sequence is TGTGCCAGCAGCCCAGCGGGAGCGGGCACAGATACGGAGTATTTT.

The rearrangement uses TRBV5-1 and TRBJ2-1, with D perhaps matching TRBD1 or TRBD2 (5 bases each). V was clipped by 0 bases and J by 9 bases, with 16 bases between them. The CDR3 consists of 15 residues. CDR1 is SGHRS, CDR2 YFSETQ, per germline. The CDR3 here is CASSLGTTGALEQFF. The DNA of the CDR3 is TGCGCCAGCAGCTTGGGGACCACCGGGGCCCTTGAGCAGTTCTTC.

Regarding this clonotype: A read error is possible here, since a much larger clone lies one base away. CDR3 sequence reads: CASGASGVASADTQYF. CDR3 DNA sequence: TGTGCCAGCGGCGCATCGGGAGTAGCTAGCGCAGATACGCAGTATTTT. The V and J genes are TRBV12-3 or TRBV12-4 and TRBJ2-3; a possible D gene is TRBD2 (6 bases). V was clipped by 8 bases and J by 4 bases, with 22 bases between them. The CDR3 consists of 16 residues.

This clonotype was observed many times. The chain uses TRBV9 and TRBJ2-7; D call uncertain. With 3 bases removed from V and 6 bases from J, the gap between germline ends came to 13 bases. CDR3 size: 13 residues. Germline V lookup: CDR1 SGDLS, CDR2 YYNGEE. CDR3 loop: CASSEEDWGEQYF. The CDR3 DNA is TGTGCCAGCAGCGAAGAAGACTGGGGCGAGCAGTACTTC.

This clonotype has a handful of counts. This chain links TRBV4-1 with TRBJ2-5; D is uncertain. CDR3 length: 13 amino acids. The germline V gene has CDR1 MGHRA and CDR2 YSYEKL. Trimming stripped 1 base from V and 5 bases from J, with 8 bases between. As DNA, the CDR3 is TGCGCCAGCAGCCAAGGCTCTCCGGAGACCCAGTACTTC. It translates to CASSQGSPETQYF.